The clone carrying this T cell receptor beta chain was observed a few times. No antigen is known for it. V lost 2 bases to trimming and J lost 10 bases, with 18 bases between them. The CDR3 spans 15 residues. The germline V gene encodes CDR1 LGHNA and CDR2 YSLEER. This record belongs to a study of molecular identifiers for immune sequencing clone quantification. Study observations and caveats: The study reportedly detected spiked Jurkat TCR RNA from one cell among about a million naive cells.

TCRdb passed the PCR reads through MiXCR, listing each CDR3 protein once. The sample contains about 630,000 distinct CDR3 sequences, 25% of which appear only once. Sequencing was done on a sample of naive CD8+ T cells from blood, with Jurkat cell RNA spiked in. Documented subset: FACS-sorted CD8+CD4-CCR7+CD45RA+ naive T cells. The chain joins TRBV4-3 to TRBJ2-1, with D maybe TRBD2 (7 bases). This receptor was taken from a human donor in good health. Some libraries in this study had Jurkat cell RNA spiked in. CDR3 sequence: CASSQQSLRGPEQFF. The CDR3 DNA follows: TGCGCCAGCAGCCAACAATCCCTGCGGGGGCCCGAGCAGTTCTTC.